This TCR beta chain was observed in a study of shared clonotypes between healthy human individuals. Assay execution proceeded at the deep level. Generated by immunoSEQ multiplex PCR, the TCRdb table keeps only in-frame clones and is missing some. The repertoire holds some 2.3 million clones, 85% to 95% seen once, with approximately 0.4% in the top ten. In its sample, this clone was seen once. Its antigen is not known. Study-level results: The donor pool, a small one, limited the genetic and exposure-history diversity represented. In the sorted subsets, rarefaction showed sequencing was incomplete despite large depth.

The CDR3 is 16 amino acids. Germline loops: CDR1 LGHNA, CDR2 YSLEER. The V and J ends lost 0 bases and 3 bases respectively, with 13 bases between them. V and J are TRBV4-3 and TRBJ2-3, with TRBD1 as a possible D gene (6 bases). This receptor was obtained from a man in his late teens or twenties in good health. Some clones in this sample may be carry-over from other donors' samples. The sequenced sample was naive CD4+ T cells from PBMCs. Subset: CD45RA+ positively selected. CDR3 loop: CASSQDYRGGTDTQYF. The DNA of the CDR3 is TGCGCCAGCAGCCAAGATTACCGAGGGGGAACAGATACGCAGTATTTT.